Below are 30 T cell receptor beta chains sequenced from a single sample in a study of PD-1 blockade in classical Hodgkin lymphoma. The table came from immunoSEQ multiplex PCR; TCRdb's copy has only in-frame clones and leaves some out. The sample contains 15,000 to 20,000 clones, 70% to 90% of which appear only once. After autologous stem cell transplantation all patients relapsed, and prior brentuximab vedotin exposure differed between cohorts. Investigators isolated CD4+ T cells from thawed PBMCs through magnetic negative selection. Specimen: CD4+ T cells from blood, collected at baseline. The receptors derive from a human donor with classical Hodgkin lymphoma.

The rearrangement joins TRBV25-1 to TRBJ2-1, with TRBD2 matching 13 bases. The CDR3 has 16 residues. Germline trimming cut 8 bases from V and 6 bases from J; bases unmatched to any gene: 10. Germline loops: CDR1 MGHDK, CDR2 SYGVNS. This CDR3 is CASGDATSGGGNEQFF. The CDR3 DNA sequence: TGTGCCAGCGGAGATGCCACTAGCGGGGGGGGCAATGAGCAGTTCTTC.

In this sample, this clone turned up once. The chain links TRBV7-2 to TRBJ2-7, with TRBD2 matching 8 bases. With 3 bases clipped from V and 5 bases from J, the junction kept 15 bases outside the gene matches. The CDR3 is 17 residues long. Germline-derived CDR1 and CDR2 are SGHTA and FQGNSA. The CDR3 loop is CASSFGPSAGAGHEQYF. Written as DNA, the CDR3 is TGTGCCAGCAGCTTTGGCCCCTCAGCGGGAGCAGGACACGAGCAGTACTTC.

The J gene is TRBJ1-1, the V gene TRBV18, with D hard to call. The CDR3 totals 15 residues. CDR1 and CDR2 from the germline V gene are KGHSH and LQKENI. With 0 bases removed from V and 5 bases from J, the gap between germline ends came to 13 bases. The CDR3 spells CASSPPFGVGTEAFF. The CDR3, as DNA: TGTGCCAGCTCACCACCCTTTGGGGTAGGAACTGAAGCTTTCTTT.

The CDR3 loop is CASSDELSSGEQFF. The DNA for the CDR3 is TGTGCCAGCAGTGACGAATTAAGTAGCGGTGAGCAGTTCTTC. V gene TRBV6-4 combines with J gene TRBJ2-1, with TRBD2 as a possible D gene (6 bases). Germline V gene lookup returns CDR1 MRHNA and CDR2 SNTAGT. Trimming left V 2 bases short and J 9 bases short, with 14 bases between. This CDR3 is built from 14 residues.

The V gene is TRBV18, the J gene TRBJ2-5; D gene unclear. V gave up 2 bases and J gave up 1 base, with 11 bases separating them. The CDR3 totals 15 residues. The germline V gene encodes CDR1 KGHSH and CDR2 LQKENI. Here the CDR3 DNA reads TGTGCCAGCTCACCAAGGAGAAGGATCCAAGAGACCCAGTACTTC. It encodes CASSPRRRIQETQYF.

This clone has only one observation. The chain combines TRBV10-3 with TRBJ2-5; maybe TRBD1 (6 bases). The V gene lost 6 bases and the J gene lost 2 bases, with 13 bases spanning the gap. Germline V lookup: CDR1 ENHRY, CDR2 SYGVKD. The length of the CDR3 is 14 residues. CDR3 bases: TGTGCCATCAGGGCCTCAGGGGCTCAAGAGACCCAGTACTTC. Protein: CAIRASGAQETQYF.

The rearrangement links TRBV27 to TRBJ2-5; no clear D gene. Per germline, CDR1 MNHEY and CDR2 SMNVEV (reference sequence). This CDR3 is built from 13 residues. The V end was cut by 0 bases, the J end by 7 bases, with 9 bases between. Here the CDR3 reads CASSLSRLGTQYF. CDR3 nucleotides: TGTGCCAGCAGTTTATCGAGGCTGGGGACCCAGTACTTC.

The rearrangement uses TRBV5-1 and TRBJ1-4; TRBD1 is a possible D gene (5 bases). CDR1 and CDR2 (germline): SGHRS, YFSETQ. With 0 bases removed from V and 4 bases from J, the gap between germline ends came to 16 bases. The CDR3 has 17 amino acids. For the CDR3, the DNA is TGCGCCAGCAGCTTGGCCTGGGGCCCTCTACTTAATGAAAAACTGTTTTTT. Translated: CASSLAWGPLLNEKLFF. The full variable domain, completed using reference TRBV5-1 and TRBJ1-4, is KAGVTQTPRYLIKTRGQQVTLSCSPISGHRSVSWYQQTPGQGLQFLFEYFSETQRNKGNFPGRFSGRQFSNSRSEMNVSTLELGDSALYLCASSLAWGPLLNEKLFFGSGTQLSVL.

V gene TRBV6-5 combines with J gene TRBJ2-5; possibly TRBD1 or TRBD2 for D (5 bases each). This CDR3 has 11 amino acids. The ends were cut back, 6 bases at V and 3 bases at J, with 5 bases in the middle. Germline CDR1 is MNHEY and CDR2 is SVGAGI. CDR3: CASRGEETQYF. CDR3 in DNA: TGTGCCAGCAGGGGGGAAGAGACCCAGTACTTC.

The rearrangement uses TRBV5-8 and TRBJ1-1; D not resolved. Per the germline V gene, CDR1 is SGHTS and CDR2 is YDEGEE. Trimming took 4 bases from V and 1 from J, leaving 14 bases between them. This CDR3 has 15 amino acids. CDR3 amino acids: CASSKADFPNTEAFF. The DNA of the CDR3 is TGTGCCAGCAGCAAGGCGGACTTCCCGAACACTGAAGCTTTCTTT.

This chain connects TRBV6-5 to TRBJ2-7; a possible D gene is TRBD2 (7 bases). Trimming took off 2 bases at V and 11 bases at J, with 16 bases between the two ends. Germline CDR1 is MNHEY and CDR2 is SVGAGI. The CDR3 covers 13 residues. The chain's CDR3 is CASSYGPREGEYF. The CDR3 coding sequence is TGTGCCAGCAGTTACGGCCCCAGGGAGGGGGAGTACTTC.

This sequence joins TRBV5-1 and TRBJ1-2; D call uncertain. Trimming took off 0 bases at V and 3 bases at J, with 9 bases between the two ends. Germline V lookup: CDR1 SGHRS, CDR2 YFSETQ. CDR3 length: 14 amino acids. CDR3 sequence: CASSLDSPDYGYTF. Here the CDR3 DNA reads TGCGCCAGCAGCTTGGACAGCCCCGACTATGGCTACACCTTC. Using reference TRBV5-1 and TRBJ1-2 for the parts outside the CDR3, the full variable domain is KAGVTQTPRYLIKTRGQQVTLSCSPISGHRSVSWYQQTPGQGLQFLFEYFSETQRNKGNFPGRFSGRQFSNSRSEMNVSTLELGDSALYLCASSLDSPDYGYTFGSGTRLTVV.

The chain employs TRBV7-2 and TRBJ1-1; D is possibly TRBD1 (5 bases). CDR1 and CDR2 from the germline V gene are SGHTA and FQGNSA. The CDR3 is made up of 15 amino acids. V lost 1 base and J 0 bases, leaving 9 bases between the germline ends. This CDR3 is CASSLVGHMNTEAFF. In nucleotides, the CDR3 is TGTGCCAGCAGCTTAGTCGGACACATGAACACTGAAGCTTTCTTT.

V and J are TRBV22-1 and TRBJ1-2. TRBV22-1 is termed a pseudogene. This CDR3 is built from 16 residues. CDR3 coding DNA: TGTCCTGGGAGGTACTCGAGAAAGCGAGAAAGCTATGGCTACACCTTC. Its protein product is CPGRYSRKRESYGYTF.

This rearrangement joins TRBV27 to TRBJ1-4; TRBD1 might be the D (6 bases). The CDR3 runs to 14 residues. The V end lost 4 bases, the J end lost 8 bases, and 14 bases lay between the germline ends. Germline loops: CDR1 MNHEY, CDR2 SMNVEV (reference sequence). The CDR3 loop is CASSSDPGVEKLFF. CDR3 sequence (DNA): TGTGCCAGCAGTTCGGACCCAGGGGTAGAAAAACTGTTTTTT.

The chain employs TRBV5-1 and TRBJ2-2; the D is unclear. Germline V CDR1 and CDR2: SGHRS, YFSETQ. CDR3 length: 13 residues. V lost 2 bases to trimming and J lost 4 bases, with 6 bases between them. CDR3 protein: CASSLRVTGELFF. The CDR3 DNA is TGCGCCAGCAGCTTAAGGGTCACCGGGGAGCTGTTTTTT.

This sequence joins TRBV7-9 and TRBJ2-5, with unresolved D. The germline CDR1 and CDR2 sequences are SEHNR and FQNEAQ (reference sequence). The CDR3 contains 13 residues. The germline V and J ends were trimmed by 5 bases and 4 bases, with 11 bases remaining between them. CDR3 nucleotide sequence: TGTGCCAGCAGCCGCCGACTCTTAGAGACCCAGTACTTC. Translation gives CASSRRLLETQYF.

V gene TRBV23-1 combines with J gene TRBJ1-2, with unresolved D. TRBV23-1 is an open reading frame whose function is uncertain. The CDR3 consists of 14 residues. V lost 0 bases, J lost 2 bases, and 7 bases lay in between. Here the CDR3 DNA reads TGCGCCAGCAGTCAATCGCAAGGGAACTATGGCTACACCTTC. Encoded protein: CASSQSQGNYGYTF.

The chain combines TRBV2 with TRBJ2-2; TRBD1 matches at 9 bases. The CDR3 extends over 18 amino acids. V was clipped by 3 bases and J by 3 bases; unmatched bases: 11. CDR1 is SNHLY and CDR2 is FYNNEI in the germline V gene. The CDR3: CASSDPFGQGKDTGELFF. DNA of the CDR3: TGTGCCAGCAGTGACCCCTTTGGACAGGGGAAGGACACCGGGGAGCTGTTTTTT.

The genes are TRBV7-9 and TRBJ2-7; D ambiguous. V shed 6 bases and J shed 4 bases, with 10 bases lying between them. Germline-derived CDR1 and CDR2 are SEHNR and FQNEAQ (reference sequence). The CDR3 is 12 amino acids. CDR3 nucleotides: TGTGCCAGCAGTCGACGAAAGTACGAGCAGTACTTC. This sequence encodes CASSRRKYEQYF. Variable domain in full (rest from reference TRBV7-9 and TRBJ2-7): DTGVSQNPRHKITKRGQNVTFRCDPISEHNRLYWYRQTLGQGPEFLTYFQNEAQLEKSRLLSDRFSAERPKGSFSTLEIQRTEQGDSAMYLCASSRRKYEQYFGPGTRLTVT.

V usage is TRBV7-8 and J usage is TRBJ1-1, with D perhaps matching TRBD1 (6 bases). Germline CDR1 reads SGHVS; CDR2 reads FQNEAQ. V gave up 5 bases and J gave up 3 bases, with 10 bases separating them. The CDR3 totals 13 residues. In DNA, the CDR3 is TGTGCCAGCAGCCGACAGGCGTACACTGAAGCTTTCTTT. Translating it yields CASSRQAYTEAFF.

V and J are TRBV18 and TRBJ1-3; no definite D call. Germline CDR1 KGHSH, CDR2 LQKENI. This CDR3 contains 14 residues. Trimming removed 6 bases at V and 4 bases at J, with 13 bases between. CDR3 sequence reads: CASSLESSGNTIYF. The DNA for the CDR3 is TGTGCCAGCTCCCTTGAATCTTCCGGAAACACCATATATTTT.

This chain connects TRBV13 to TRBJ2-7; weak D call: TRBD2 (5 bases). V was cut by 4 bases and J by 3 bases, with 13 bases left in between. This CDR3 has 14 amino acids. Germline assignment: CDR1 PRHDT and CDR2 FYEKMQ (reference sequence). CDR3 loop: CASSSWGVNYEQYF. In DNA form, the CDR3 reads TGTGCCAGCAGCTCGTGGGGAGTTAACTACGAGCAGTACTTC.

J is TRBJ2-1 and V is TRBV5-4; 10 bases are shared with TRBD2. After removal of 4 bases from V and 0 bases from J, the junction contained 4 bases not matched to a gene. Germline V lookup: CDR1 SGHNT, CDR2 YYREEE (reference sequence). The CDR3 loop spans 16 amino acids. In DNA form, the CDR3 reads TGTGCCAGCAGCACGGGACTAGCGTTCTCCTACAATGAGCAGTTCTTC. Its protein product is CASSTGLAFSYNEQFF.

This clone has a handful of counts. The V gene is TRBV10-3, the J gene TRBJ2-7; D is unclear. Trimming shortened V by 6 bases and J by 0 bases, and 6 bases separated the two germline ends. Per germline, CDR1 ENHRY and CDR2 SYGVKD. The CDR3 extends over 12 amino acids. The CDR3 DNA sequence: TGTGCCATCAGCGGCTACTCCTACGAGCAGTACTTC. This translates into CAISGYSYEQYF.

The chain carries TRBV6-4 and TRBJ1-5; 7 bases line up with TRBD1. Germline trimming cut 0 bases from V and 3 bases from J; bases unmatched to any gene: 8. The CDR3 is 17 residues long. The germline V gene encodes CDR1 MRHNA and CDR2 SNTAGT. Here the CDR3 DNA reads TGTGCCAGCAGTGACTCTTGCGGGACAGAGGTCAATCAGCCCCAGCATTTT. This gives the protein CASSDSCGTEVNQPQHF.

The rearrangement uses TRBV18 and TRBJ1-2, with D maybe TRBD1 (6 bases). V lost 6 bases and J lost 2, with 13 bases in between. Looked up from germline, CDR1 is KGHSH and CDR2 is LQKENI. CDR3 size: 14 residues. The CDR3 coding sequence is TGTGCCAGCTCGCCCGGGACAAGGAACTATGGCTACACCTTC. Its protein product is CASSPGTRNYGYTF. Full variable domain (remainder filled in from reference TRBV18 and TRBJ1-2): NAGVMQNPRHLVRRRGQEARLRCSPMKGHSHVYWYRQLPEEGLKFMVYLQKENIIDESGMPKERFSAEFPKEGPSILRIQQVVRGDSAAYFCASSPGTRNYGYTFGSGTRLTVV.

The V and J genes are TRBV18 and TRBJ1-2; 7 bases fit TRBD1. The CDR3 covers 13 residues. Looked up from germline, CDR1 is KGHSH and CDR2 is LQKENI. J gave up 4 bases and V 3 bases, and 2 bases lay outside the gene matches. CDR3 protein: CASSPTGTYGYTF. CDR3 DNA sequence: TGTGCCAGCTCACCGACAGGGACCTATGGCTACACCTTC.

The chain is built from TRBV5-8 and TRBJ1-4, with D unclear. The CDR3 spans 15 residues. Germline CDR1 SGHTS, CDR2 YDEGEE. Trimming shortened V by 2 bases and J by 0 bases, and 8 bases separated the two germline ends. The DNA of the CDR3 is TGTGCCAGCAGCTTTACCCGAACAACTAATGAAAAACTGTTTTTT. Translation gives CASSFTRTTNEKLFF.

This chain uses TRBV14 with TRBJ2-5; D is undetermined. The germline V and J ends were trimmed by 0 bases and 5 bases, with 7 bases remaining between them. Germline-derived CDR1 and CDR2 are SGHDN and FVKESK. This CDR3 comprises 13 residues. CDR3 nucleotides: TGTGCCAGCAGCCAAGATGGCGAGGAGACCCAGTACTTC. It encodes CASSQDGEETQYF.